This TCR beta chain was identified in a study of T-cell reconstitution after alpha-beta-depleted transplantation in children. Study-wide results and limits: Elevated TCRbeta diversity at day 60 was traced, in some patients, to surviving recipient T cells and thymic progenitors. At one year after transplant, newly produced T cells mostly accounted for T-cell counts and diversity. The origin of alpha-beta T cells about two months after transplant was reportedly several hundred expanded graft clones.

Unique molecular identifiers were incorporated during preparation of the TCRbeta library. Each CDR3 protein gets one entry after TCRdb re-called the PCR reads with MiXCR. The sample gives hundreds of thousands of distinct CDR3 sequences, 9.5% to 13% of which show up once; less than 9% is in the top ten. For this clonotype: Its antigen is undetermined.

V lost 3 bases to trimming and J lost 6 bases; unmatched junction nucleotides: 9. This CDR3 has 17 residues. Germline assignment: CDR1 MDHEN and CDR2 SYDVKM. This chain joins TRBV28 and TRBJ2-2; 11 nucleotides match TRBD1. The sequencing used PBMCs, collected before TCRalphabeta/CD19-depleted stem cell transplant. The clonotype originates from a boy under three years old with acute myeloid leukemia, due to receive a stem cell transplant. As DNA, the CDR3 is TGTGCCAGCAGTTTTATAGTGTCGGGACAGGGGGCCGGGGAGCTGTTTTTT. This codes for CASSFIVSGQGAGELFF.